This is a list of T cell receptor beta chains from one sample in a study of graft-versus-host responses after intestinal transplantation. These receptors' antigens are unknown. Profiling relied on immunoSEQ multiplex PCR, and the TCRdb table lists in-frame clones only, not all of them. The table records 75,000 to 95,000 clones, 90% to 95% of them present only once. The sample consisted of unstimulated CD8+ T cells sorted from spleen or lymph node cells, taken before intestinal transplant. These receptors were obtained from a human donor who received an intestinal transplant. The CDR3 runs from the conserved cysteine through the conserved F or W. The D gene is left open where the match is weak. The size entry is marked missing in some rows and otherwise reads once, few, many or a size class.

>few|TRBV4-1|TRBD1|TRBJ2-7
TGCGCCAGCAGCCAAGCGGCTTCCGGGACAGGGACCGAGCAGTACTTC
CASSQAASGTGTEQYF
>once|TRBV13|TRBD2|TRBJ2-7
TGTGCCAGCAGCTCCCAACTAGCGGGGGGGGAGCAGTACTTC
CASSSQLAGGEQYF
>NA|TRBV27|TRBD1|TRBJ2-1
TGTGCCAGCAGTCTAAACACAGGGGCGAGGCAGTTCTTC
CASSLNTGARQFF
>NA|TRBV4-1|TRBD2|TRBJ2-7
TGCGCCAGCAGCCAAGTGGGGGGGGAGTACGAGCAGTACTTC
CASSQVGGEYEQYF
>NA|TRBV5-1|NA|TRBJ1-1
TGCGCCAGCAGCCCCGGGGGCACTGAAGCTTTCTTT
CASSPGGTEAFF
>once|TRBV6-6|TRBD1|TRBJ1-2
TGTGCCAGCAGTACACCGGGACAGGCGATTAACTATGGCTACACCTTC
CASSTPGQAINYGYTF
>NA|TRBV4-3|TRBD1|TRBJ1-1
TGCGCCAGCAGCCAAAATACAGGGGGGTTCACTGAAGCTTTCTTT
CASSQNTGGFTEAFF
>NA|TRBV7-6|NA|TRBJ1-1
TGTGCCAGCAGCTTAAGCCCGGGGGGGGGTGGAGAAGTTGTCTTT
CASSLSPGGGGEVVF
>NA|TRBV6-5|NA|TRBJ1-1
TGTGCCAGCAGTTACGCCCAGGGAAACACTGAAGCTTTCTTT
CASSYAQGNTEAFF
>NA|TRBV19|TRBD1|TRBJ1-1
TGTGCCAGTAGTGCAGATGGGACAGGAGCCACTGAAGCTTTCTTT
CASSADGTGATEAFF
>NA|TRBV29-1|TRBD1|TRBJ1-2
TGCAGCGCTACCGGGACAGGGGACTATGGCTACACCTTC
CSATGTGDYGYTF
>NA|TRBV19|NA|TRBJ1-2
TGTGCCAGTAGTATAGTTGGGGCCTCTAACTATGGCTACACCTTC
CASSIVGASNYGYTF
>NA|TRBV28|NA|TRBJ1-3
TGTGCCAGCAGTTTCTTGGACAGCTCTGGAAACACCATATATTTT
CASSFLDSSGNTIYF
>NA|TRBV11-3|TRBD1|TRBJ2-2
TGTGCCAGCACTCACTGGCAGGGGGCTTCCGGGGAGCTGTTTTTT
CASTHWQGASGELFF